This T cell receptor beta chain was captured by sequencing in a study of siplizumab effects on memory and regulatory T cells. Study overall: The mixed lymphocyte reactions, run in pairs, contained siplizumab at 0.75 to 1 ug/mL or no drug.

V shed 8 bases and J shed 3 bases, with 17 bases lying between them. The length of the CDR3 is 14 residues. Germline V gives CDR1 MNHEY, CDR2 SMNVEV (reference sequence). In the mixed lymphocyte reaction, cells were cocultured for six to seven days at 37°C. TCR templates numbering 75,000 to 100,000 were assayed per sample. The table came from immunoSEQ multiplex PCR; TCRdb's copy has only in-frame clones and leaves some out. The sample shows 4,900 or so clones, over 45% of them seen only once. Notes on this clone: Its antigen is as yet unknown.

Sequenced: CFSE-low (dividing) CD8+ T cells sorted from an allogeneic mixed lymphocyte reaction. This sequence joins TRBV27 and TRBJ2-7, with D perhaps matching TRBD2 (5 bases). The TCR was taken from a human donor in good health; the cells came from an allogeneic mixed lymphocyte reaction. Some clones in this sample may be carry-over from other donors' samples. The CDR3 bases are TGTGCCAGCGGCACTAGGGCCGGATACTACGAGCAGTACTTC. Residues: CASGTRAGYYEQYF.